The source of this T cell receptor beta chain is a study of CD8 T cells in ankylosing spondylitis. Broader study findings: Disease-linked clones were reportedly significantly enriched in matched ankylosing spondylitis synovial fluid. Disease-linked clones bore a CD8+ phenotype and were relatively rare in peripheral blood. For ankylosing spondylitis blood, a TCR beta motif of 8 or 9 highly homologous variants appeared characteristic.

TCRdb itself ran the 5' RACE reads through MiXCR, one entry per CDR3 protein. The sample lists approximately 300,000 distinct CDR3 sequences, 8% occurring once. CDR1 is SNHLY, CDR2 FYNNEI, per germline. Trimming removed 9 bases at V and 2 bases at J, with 8 bases between. The CDR3 spans 12 residues. This clonotype was seen only a few times. The antigen is not known. The rearrangement uses TRBV2 and TRBJ2-1, with D perhaps TRBD1 (6 bases). The receptor was isolated from a male donor with ankylosing spondylitis. Sequencing input: blood, either unsorted or a sorted T cell fraction (not recorded which). The CDR3 DNA reads as TGTGCCAGTCGGGACACCTACAATGAGCAGTTCTTC. Translating it yields CASRDTYNEQFF. Full variable domain (outside the CDR3, taken from reference TRBV2 and TRBJ2-1): EPEVTQTPSHQVTQMGQEVILRCVPISNHLYFYWYRQILGQKVEFLVSFYNNEISEKSEIFDDQFSVERPDGSNFTLKIRSTKLEDSAMYFCASRDTYNEQFFGPGTRLTVL.